Below are 23 T cell receptor beta chains sequenced from a single sample in a study of T-cell reconstitution after alpha-beta-depleted transplantation in children. Preparation of the TCRbeta library involved a method that used unique molecular identifiers. TCRdb re-derived calls from the PCR reads in MiXCR, one entry per CDR3 protein. Altogether around 600,000 distinct CDR3 sequences are present, approximately 16% being singletons, with the ten largest covering 1.1%. This sample comprised PBMCs from the stem cell graft donor, obtained from the stem cell graft. Source of these receptors: a human donor who donated a stem cell graft to a child with acute myeloid leukemia.

This chain connects TRBV11-2 to TRBJ2-7; weak D call: TRBD1 (6 bases). The CDR3 totals 14 residues. Germline CDR1 is SGHAT and CDR2 is FQNNGV. Deletions cut 5 bases from V and 0 bases from J, with 11 bases between. CDR3 DNA sequence: TGTGCCAGCAGCCTAACAGGGAACTCCTACGAGCAGTACTTC. Its protein is CASSLTGNSYEQYF.

This clonotype was recorded many times. V is TRBV12-3 or TRBV12-4 and J is TRBJ1-1, with D perhaps matching TRBD1 (5 bases). Trimming removed 2 bases from V and 1 base from J, with 11 bases in between. The CDR3 is 15 amino acids. CDR3 amino acids: CASSLSYTGNTEAFF. As DNA, the CDR3 is TGTGCCAGCAGTTTAAGTTATACAGGGAACACTGAAGCTTTCTTT.

The rearrangement uses TRBV27 and TRBJ1-1; D perhaps matches TRBD1 (6 bases). Looked up from germline, CDR1 is MNHEY and CDR2 is SMNVEV (reference sequence). This CDR3 comprises 14 residues. V lost 8 bases and J lost 4, with 17 bases in between. The CDR3, as DNA: TGTGCCAGCGGGTCACAGGGACGGCGCACTGAAGCTTTCTTT. It specifies CASGSQGRRTEAFF.

This clonotype was observed a few times. V and J are TRBV5-5 and TRBJ2-7; 9 bases agree with TRBD1. Germline V gene sequence: CDR1 SGHKS, CDR2 YYEKEE (reference sequence). With 4 bases clipped from V and 7 bases from J, the junction kept 12 bases outside the gene matches. This CDR3 comprises 15 residues. CDR3 sequence reads: CASSTDRGVLGEQYV. CDR3 nucleotide sequence: TGTGCCAGCAGCACGGACAGGGGCGTGTTGGGGGAGCAGTACGTC.

This clonotype occurred a few times. The J gene is TRBJ2-2, the V gene TRBV20-1; 8 positions match TRBD2. This CDR3 has 15 amino acids. Germline loops: CDR1 DFQATT, CDR2 SNEGSKA (reference sequence). After removal of 1 base from V and 3 bases from J, the junction contained 4 bases not matched to a gene. CDR3: CSARGTSLDTGELFF. DNA of the CDR3: TGCAGTGCTAGAGGGACTAGCTTAGACACCGGGGAGCTGTTTTTT.

This clonotype was detected only a few times. This sequence joins TRBV9 and TRBJ2-2; TRBD1 matches 10 bases. CDR1 is SGDLS, CDR2 YYNGEE, per germline. The CDR3 is made up of 15 amino acids. Trimming took 4 bases from V and 7 from J; bases not matched to a gene: 7. As DNA, the CDR3 is TGTGCCAGCAGCCTTAGACAGGGGGCTGGCGGGGAGCTGTTTTTT. Its protein is CASSLRQGAGGELFF.

This clonotype showed up many times. The chain employs TRBV29-1 and TRBJ2-5; D gene ambiguous. CDR3 size: 13 residues. The ends were cut back, 4 bases at V and 0 bases at J, with 9 bases in the middle. Germline V gene lookup returns CDR1 SQVTM and CDR2 ANQGSEA. As DNA, the CDR3 is TGCAGCGTTGGAGGCCTGTACCAAGAGACCCAGTACTTC. It codes for CSVGGLYQETQYF.

Concerning this clonotype itself: This may be a read error: a much more frequent sequence differs by one nucleotide. The chain employs TRBV5-1 and TRBJ1-1; weak D call: TRBD1 (5 bases). This CDR3 comprises 13 residues. Germline V gene lookup returns CDR1 SGHRS and CDR2 YFSETQ. The CDR3 loop reads CASSTEVGVEVFF. The CDR3 region has the DNA TGCGCCAGCAGCACGGAGGTAGGGGTAGAAGTTTTCTTT. The full variable domain, rest sourced from reference TRBV5-1 and TRBJ1-1, is KAGVTQTPRYLIKTRGQQVTLSCSPISGHRSVSWYQQTPGQGLQFLFEYFSETQRNKGNFPGRFSGRQFSNSRSEMNVSTLELGDSALYLCASSTEVGVEVFFGQGTRLTVV.

The J gene is TRBJ2-6, the V gene TRBV12-5; perhaps TRBD1 as D (6 bases). The CDR3 has 20 residues. Germline V lookup: CDR1 LGHNT, CDR2 FRNRAP. Trimming shortened V by 0 bases and J by 0 bases, and 18 bases separated the two germline ends. For the CDR3, the DNA is TGTGCTAGTGGTTTGGTACAGGGATCGCGATCTGTCTCTGGGGCCAACGTCCTGACTTTC. This translates into CASGLVQGSRSVSGANVLTF. Using reference TRBV12-5 and TRBJ2-6 for the parts outside the CDR3, the full variable domain is DARVTQTPRHKVTEMGQEVTMRCQPILGHNTVFWYRQTMMQGLELLAYFRNRAPLDDSGMPKDRFSAEMPDATLATLKIQPSEPRDSAVYFCASGLVQGSRSVSGANVLTFGAGSRLTVL.

The chain employs TRBV5-1 and TRBJ1-4; D not resolved. This CDR3 is 15 amino acids long. Looked up from germline, CDR1 is SGHRS and CDR2 is YFSETQ. V lost 0 bases and J lost 13, with 19 bases in between. The CDR3 bases are TGCGCCAGCAGCTTGGCTGAGGGCCTGCAGGCAAGACTGTTTTTT. Protein: CASSLAEGLQARLFF.

The chain is built from TRBV20-1 and TRBJ2-4; D perhaps matches TRBD2 (6 bases). CDR3 length equals 17 residues. CDR1 and CDR2 (germline): DFQATT, SNEGSKA (reference sequence). V shed 1 base and J shed 11 bases, with 27 bases lying between them. The CDR3 bases are TGCAGTGCTAGAGTGGGGAGGAAGACGTCGGGTTTATTAGTTCAGTACTTC. This encodes CSARVGRKTSGLLVQYF.

Comments on this clonotype: A much more abundant neighbour one base away suggests this may be a read error. The chain employs TRBV20-1 and TRBJ2-7, with 7 nucleotides matching TRBD1. CDR1 and CDR2 (germline): DFQATT, SNEGSKA (reference sequence). The CDR3 spans 14 residues. The CDR3 nucleotides are TGCAGTGCTAGATGGCCAGGGGGAGATAACGAGCTGTACTTC. Protein: CSARWPGGDNELYF.

The CDR3 DNA is TGTGCCAGCAGCTTAGTTCCAGCGGGGGTGACAGATACGCAGTATTTT. Its protein is CASSLVPAGVTDTQYF. The rearrangement joins TRBV7-6 to TRBJ2-3; 8 bases align to TRBD2. Germline V gene lookup returns CDR1 SGHVS and CDR2 FNYEAQ. V lost 1 base, J lost 3 bases, and 6 bases stayed unmatched. The CDR3 loop spans 16 amino acids. The entire variable domain, with the rest obtained from reference TRBV7-6 and TRBJ2-3, is as follows: GAGVSQSPRYKVTKRGQDVALRCDPISGHVSLYWYRQALGQGPEFLTYFNYEAQQDKSGLPNDRFSAERPEGSISTLTIQRTEQRDSAMYRCASSLVPAGVTDTQYFGPGTRLTVL.

With respect to this clonotype: A clone one base away is much larger, so this may be a read error. In this CDR3 the conserved last residue, phenylalanine or tryptophan, is missing, so a read error is likely. The chain has TRBV24-1 and TRBJ2-1, with TRBD2 as a possible D gene (5 bases). The length of the CDR3 is 13 residues. Germline V gene lookup returns CDR1 KGHDR and CDR2 SFDVKD. V lost 7 bases, J lost 8 bases, and 14 bases lay in between. DNA of the CDR3: TGTGCCACCAGCGCCAGAGGGCCGGATGAGCAGTTCTCC. Translated, it gives CATSARGPDEQFS.

The V call is TRBV4-2, the J call TRBJ2-1; 7 bases fit TRBD2. The V and J ends lost 8 bases and 7 bases, in that order; junction bases with no gene match: 5. Germline V gene data show CDR1 as LGHNA and CDR2 as YNFKEQ. The CDR3 length is 12 residues. The CDR3 DNA reads as TGTGCCAGCCGAGCAGCGGGGAATGAGCAGTTCTTC. Its translation is CASRAAGNEQFF.

The chain employs TRBV5-6 and TRBJ2-6; no reliable D call. This CDR3 is built from 16 residues. The V and J ends lost 0 bases and 6 bases respectively, with 13 bases between them. From germline, CDR1 is SGHDT and CDR2 YYEEEE. The CDR3 sequence is CASSLAPTEPANVLTF. CDR3 nucleotide sequence: TGTGCCAGCAGCTTGGCCCCGACGGAGCCGGCCAACGTCCTGACTTTC.

This clonotype has more than one count but fewer than ten. V usage is TRBV19 and J usage is TRBJ1-5; D unclear. V gave up 1 base and J gave up 5 bases, with 6 bases separating them. CDR1 and CDR2 (germline): LNHDA, SQIVND (reference sequence). This CDR3 has 13 amino acids. CDR3 amino acids: CASSIGSDQPQHF. The CDR3 region has the DNA TGTGCCAGTAGTATAGGATCGGATCAGCCCCAGCATTTT.

This chain joins TRBV20-1 and TRBJ2-4; tentatively, D is TRBD2 (5 bases). V dropped 3 bases and J dropped 8 bases, with 11 bases sitting between them. The germline V gene has CDR1 DFQATT and CDR2 SNEGSKA (reference sequence). The CDR3 is 12 amino acids. The chain's CDR3 is CSASPSQYIQYF. In nucleotides, the CDR3 is TGCAGTGCTAGTCCTAGCCAATACATTCAGTACTTC.

In this sample, this clonotype turned up many times. The V call is TRBV20-1, the J call TRBJ1-5; D is possibly TRBD1 (5 bases). Germline lookup yields CDR1 DFQATT and CDR2 SNEGSKA (reference sequence). The CDR3 has 17 amino acids. V lost 0 bases, J lost 7 bases, and 22 bases lay in between. CDR3 nucleotide sequence: TGCAGTGCTAGAGAATACAACGGGGCACCCAAGGGGCAGCCCCAGCATTTT. Protein sequence: CSAREYNGAPKGQPQHF.

The V and J genes are TRBV4-2 and TRBJ2-2; D perhaps matches TRBD2 (6 bases). The CDR3 covers 16 residues. The V gene lost 0 bases and the J gene lost 1 base, with 9 bases spanning the gap. In germline, CDR1 is LGHNA, CDR2 YNFKEQ. The CDR3 nucleotides read TGTGCCAGCAGCCAAGACGCGGGGCGGAACACCGGGGAGCTGTTTTTT. Residues: CASSQDAGRNTGELFF.

This clonotype has ten or more counts. The gene calls are TRBV20-1 and TRBJ2-4, with D unclear. This CDR3 spans 13 amino acids. The ends were cut back, 0 bases at V and 1 base at J, with 4 bases in the middle. Germline CDR1 and CDR2: DFQATT and SNEGSKA (reference sequence). The CDR3 sequence: CSAREGAKNIQYF. In nucleotides, the CDR3 is TGCAGTGCTAGAGAGGGGGCCAAAAACATTCAGTACTTC.

The chain is built from TRBV27 and TRBJ2-5; D might be TRBD1 or TRBD2, each matching 5 bases. Germline CDR1 MNHEY, CDR2 SMNVEV (reference sequence). CDR3 size: 14 residues. V shed 7 bases and J shed 1 base, with 13 bases lying between them. The CDR3: CASTQVGGQETQYF. The CDR3 nucleotides read TGTGCCAGCACCCAGGTTGGGGGCCAAGAGACCCAGTACTTC.

J is TRBJ1-6 and V is TRBV4-2; no firm D call. Deletions cut 0 bases from V and 8 bases from J, with 8 bases between. Germline V gives CDR1 LGHNA, CDR2 YNFKEQ. This CDR3 is built from 14 residues. CDR3 DNA: TGTGCCAGCAGCCAAGAAATTGGGGATTCACCCCTCCACTTT. This sequence encodes CASSQEIGDSPLHF.